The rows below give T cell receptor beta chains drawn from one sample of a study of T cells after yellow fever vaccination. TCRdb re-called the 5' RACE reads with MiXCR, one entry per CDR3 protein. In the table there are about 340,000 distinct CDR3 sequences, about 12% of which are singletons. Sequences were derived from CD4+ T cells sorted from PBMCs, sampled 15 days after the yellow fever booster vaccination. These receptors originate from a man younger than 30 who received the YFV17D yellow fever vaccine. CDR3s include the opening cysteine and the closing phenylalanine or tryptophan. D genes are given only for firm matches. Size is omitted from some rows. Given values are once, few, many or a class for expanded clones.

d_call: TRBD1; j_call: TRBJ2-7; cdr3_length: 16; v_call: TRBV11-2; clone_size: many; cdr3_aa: CASSSFLGQGSHEQYF; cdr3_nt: TGTGCCAGCAGCTCGTTTCTGGGACAGGGTTCCCACGAGCAGTACTTC
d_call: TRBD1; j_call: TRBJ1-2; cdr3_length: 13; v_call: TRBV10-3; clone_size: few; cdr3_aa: CAIGSGTDNGYTF; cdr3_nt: TGTGCCATCGGCTCCGGGACAGATAATGGCTACACCTTC
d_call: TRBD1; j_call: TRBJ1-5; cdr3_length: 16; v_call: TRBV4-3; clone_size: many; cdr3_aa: CASSQENRDSGQPQHF; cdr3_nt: TGCGCCAGCAGCCAAGAAAACCGGGACAGCGGTCAGCCCCAGCATTTT
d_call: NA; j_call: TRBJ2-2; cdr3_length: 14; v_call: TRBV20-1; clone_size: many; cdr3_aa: CSAIAAGSTGELFF; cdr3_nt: TGCAGTGCTATTGCCGCAGGGAGTACCGGGGAGCTGTTTTTT
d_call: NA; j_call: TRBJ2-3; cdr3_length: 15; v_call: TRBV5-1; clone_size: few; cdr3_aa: CASSLRSFGTDTQYF; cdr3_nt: TGCGCCAGCAGCCTGAGGAGTTTCGGCACAGATACGCAGTATTTT
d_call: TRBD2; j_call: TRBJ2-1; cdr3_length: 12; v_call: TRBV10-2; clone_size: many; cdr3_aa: CASRLAYNEQFF; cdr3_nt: TGCGCCAGCCGACTAGCGTACAATGAGCAGTTCTTC
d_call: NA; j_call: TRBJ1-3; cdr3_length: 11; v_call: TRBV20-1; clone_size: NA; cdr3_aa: CSAQNPNTIYF; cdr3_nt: TGCAGTGCTCAGAATCCGAACACCATATATTTT
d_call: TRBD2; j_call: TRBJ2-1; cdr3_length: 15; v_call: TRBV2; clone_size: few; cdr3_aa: CASSETSGLYNEQFF; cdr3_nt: TGTGCCAGCAGTGAAACTAGCGGGCTCTACAATGAGCAGTTCTTC
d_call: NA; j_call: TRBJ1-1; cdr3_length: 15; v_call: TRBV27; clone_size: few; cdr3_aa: CASRSWGPGNTEAFF; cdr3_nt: TGTGCCAGCAGGTCTTGGGGTCCGGGGAACACTGAAGCTTTCTTT
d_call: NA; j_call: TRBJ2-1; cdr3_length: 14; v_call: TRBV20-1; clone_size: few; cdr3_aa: CSAPDRLLYNEQFF; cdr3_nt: TGCAGTGCTCCCGACCGACTCCTATACAATGAGCAGTTCTTC
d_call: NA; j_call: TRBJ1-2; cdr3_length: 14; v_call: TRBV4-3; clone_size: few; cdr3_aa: CASSQAREGYGYTF; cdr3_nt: TGCGCCAGCAGCCAAGCCAGGGAAGGCTATGGCTACACCTTC
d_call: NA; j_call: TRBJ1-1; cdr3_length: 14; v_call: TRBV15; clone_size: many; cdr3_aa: CATSRDLGGTEAFF; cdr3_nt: TGTGCCACCAGCAGAGATCTAGGGGGAACAGAAGCTTTCTTT
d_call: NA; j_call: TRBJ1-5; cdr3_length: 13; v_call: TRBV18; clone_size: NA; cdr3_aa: CASSLTENQPQHF; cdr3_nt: TGTGCCAGCTCACTAACCGAGAACCAGCCCCAGCATTTT
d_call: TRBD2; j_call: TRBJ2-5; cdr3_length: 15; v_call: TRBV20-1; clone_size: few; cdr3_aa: CSAHGRPGQIETQYF; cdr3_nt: TGCAGTGCTCACGGGAGGCCGGGGCAGATAGAGACCCAGTACTTC
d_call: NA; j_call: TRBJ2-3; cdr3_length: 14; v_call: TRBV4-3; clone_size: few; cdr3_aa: CASSQRSGSDTQYF; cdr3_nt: TGCGCCAGCAGCCAGAGGTCGGGTTCAGATACGCAGTATTTT
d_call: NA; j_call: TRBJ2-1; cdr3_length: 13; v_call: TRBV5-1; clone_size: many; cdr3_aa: CASSRVLVGEQFF; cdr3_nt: TGCGCCAGCAGCCGTGTTCTAGTGGGTGAGCAGTTCTTC
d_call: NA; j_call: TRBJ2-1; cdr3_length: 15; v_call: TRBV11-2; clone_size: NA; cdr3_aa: CASSFQGGQNDEQFF; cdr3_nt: TGTGCCAGCAGCTTCCAGGGCGGCCAAAATGATGAGCAGTTCTTC
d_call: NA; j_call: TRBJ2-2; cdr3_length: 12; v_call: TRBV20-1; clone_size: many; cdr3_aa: CSAGTNTGELFF; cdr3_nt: TGCAGTGCGGGGACGAACACCGGGGAGCTGTTTTTT
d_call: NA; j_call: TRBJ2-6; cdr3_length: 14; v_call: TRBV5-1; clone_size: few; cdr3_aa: CASTGQTGANVLTF; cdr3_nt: TGCGCCAGCACCGGACAGACTGGGGCCAACGTCCTGACTTTC
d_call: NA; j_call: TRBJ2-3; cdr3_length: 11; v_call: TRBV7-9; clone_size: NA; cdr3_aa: CASADTDTQYF; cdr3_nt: TGTGCCAGCGCGGACACAGATACGCAGTATTTT
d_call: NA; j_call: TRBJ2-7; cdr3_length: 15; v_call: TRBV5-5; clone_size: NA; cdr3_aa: CASSSGDADSYEQYF; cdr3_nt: TGTGCCAGCAGCTCCGGGGACGCTGACTCCTACGAGCAGTACTTC
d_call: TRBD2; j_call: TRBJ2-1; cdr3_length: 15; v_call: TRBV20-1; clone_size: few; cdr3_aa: CSARSPSGGANEQFF; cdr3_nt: TGCAGTGCTAGGAGCCCTAGCGGGGGGGCAAATGAGCAGTTCTTC
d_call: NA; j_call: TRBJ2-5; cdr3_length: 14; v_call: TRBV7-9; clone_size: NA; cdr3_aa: CASRPLWGRETQYF; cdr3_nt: TGTGCCAGCAGACCTCTGTGGGGGCGGGAGACCCAGTACTTC
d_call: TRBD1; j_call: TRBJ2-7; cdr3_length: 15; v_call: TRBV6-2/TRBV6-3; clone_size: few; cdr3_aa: CASISNSGTGVEQYF; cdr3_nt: TGTGCCAGCATCTCGAATTCCGGGACAGGGGTTGAGCAGTACTTC
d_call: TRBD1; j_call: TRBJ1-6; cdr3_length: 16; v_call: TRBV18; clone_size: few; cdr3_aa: CASSPQAGGHNSPLHF; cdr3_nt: TGTGCCAGCTCACCACAGGCAGGGGGGCATAATTCACCCCTCCACTTT
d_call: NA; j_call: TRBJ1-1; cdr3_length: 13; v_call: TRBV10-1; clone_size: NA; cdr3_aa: CATSTAMNTEAFF; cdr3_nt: TGCGCCACCTCGACAGCCATGAACACTGAAGCTTTCTTT
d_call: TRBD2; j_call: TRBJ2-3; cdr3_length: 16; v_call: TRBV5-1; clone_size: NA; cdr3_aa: CASSLPLLAGEDTQYF; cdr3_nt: TGCGCCAGCAGCTTGCCCCTTCTAGCGGGGGAGGATACGCAGTATTTT
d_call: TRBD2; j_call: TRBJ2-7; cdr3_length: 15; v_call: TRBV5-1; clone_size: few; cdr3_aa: CASRNLAGGPHEQYF; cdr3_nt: TGCGCCAGCAGGAATCTAGCGGGGGGGCCCCACGAGCAGTACTTC
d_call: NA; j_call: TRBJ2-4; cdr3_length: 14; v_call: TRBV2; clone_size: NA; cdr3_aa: CASSEEQAKNIQYF; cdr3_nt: TGTGCCAGCAGTGAAGAGCAAGCCAAAAACATTCAGTACTTC
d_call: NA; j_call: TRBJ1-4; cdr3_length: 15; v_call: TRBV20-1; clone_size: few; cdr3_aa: CSAAGTGSRVEKLFF; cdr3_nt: TGCAGTGCGGCTGGGACGGGGTCCCGGGTTGAAAAACTGTTTTTT
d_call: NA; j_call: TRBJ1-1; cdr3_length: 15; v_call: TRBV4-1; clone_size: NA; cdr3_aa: CASSQAWGEPGEAFF; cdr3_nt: TGCGCTAGCAGCCAAGCGTGGGGAGAACCTGGTGAAGCTTTCTTT
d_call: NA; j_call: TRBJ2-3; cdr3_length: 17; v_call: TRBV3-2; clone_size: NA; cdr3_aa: CASTRTSGGKTPDTQYF; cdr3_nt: TGTGCCAGCACCCGGACTAGCGGGGGCAAAACCCCAGATACGCAGTATTTT
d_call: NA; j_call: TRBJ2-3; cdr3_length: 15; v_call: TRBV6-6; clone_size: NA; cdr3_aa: CASSTSGLGTDTQYF; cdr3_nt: TGTGCCAGCAGTACCTCGGGACTTGGCACAGATACGCAGTATTTT
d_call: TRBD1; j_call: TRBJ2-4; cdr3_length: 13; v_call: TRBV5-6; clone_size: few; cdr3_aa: CASGRDRGHIQYF; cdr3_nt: TGTGCCAGCGGCCGGGACAGGGGGCACATTCAGTACTTC
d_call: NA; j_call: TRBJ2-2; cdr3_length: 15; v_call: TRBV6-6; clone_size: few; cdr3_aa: CATTPPTGNTGELFF; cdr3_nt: TGTGCCACCACCCCGCCGACAGGGAACACCGGGGAGCTGTTTTTT
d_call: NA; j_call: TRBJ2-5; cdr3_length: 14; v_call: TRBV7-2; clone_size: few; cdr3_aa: CASSPRLVGETQYF; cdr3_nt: TGTGCCAGCAGCCCACGACTAGTCGGTGAGACCCAGTACTTC
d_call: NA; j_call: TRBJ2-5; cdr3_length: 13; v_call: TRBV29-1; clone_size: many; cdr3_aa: CSVHGGQQETQYF; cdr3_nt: TGCAGCGTTCACGGGGGACAGCAAGAGACCCAGTACTTC
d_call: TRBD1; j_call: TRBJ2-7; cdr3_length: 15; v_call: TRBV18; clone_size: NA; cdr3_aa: CASSPPGQRLYEQYF; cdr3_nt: TGTGCCAGCTCACCCCCGGGACAGAGGCTATACGAGCAGTACTTC
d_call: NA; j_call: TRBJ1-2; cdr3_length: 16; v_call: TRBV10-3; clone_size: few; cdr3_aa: CAISIMPGRINYGYTF; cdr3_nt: TGTGCCATCTCCATCATGCCAGGCCGAATTAACTATGGCTACACCTTC
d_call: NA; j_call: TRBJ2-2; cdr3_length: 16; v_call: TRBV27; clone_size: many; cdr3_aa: CASSLARAPRGGELFF; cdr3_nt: TGTGCCAGCAGTTTAGCCCGGGCCCCCCGCGGCGGGGAGCTGTTTTTT
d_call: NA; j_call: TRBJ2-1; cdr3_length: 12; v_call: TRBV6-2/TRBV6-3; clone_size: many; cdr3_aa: CASSYPHNEQFF; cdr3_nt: TGTGCCAGCAGTTACCCCCACAATGAGCAGTTCTTC
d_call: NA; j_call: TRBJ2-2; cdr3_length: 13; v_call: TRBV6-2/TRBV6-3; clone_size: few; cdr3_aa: CASGRLGTGELFF; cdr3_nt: TGTGCCAGCGGGCGACTAGGGACCGGGGAGCTGTTTTTT
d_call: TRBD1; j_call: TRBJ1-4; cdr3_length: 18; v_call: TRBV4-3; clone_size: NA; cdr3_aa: CASSQSLSSRGAPEKLFF; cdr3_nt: TGCGCCAGCAGCCAAAGTCTCAGCAGCAGGGGGGCGCCTGAAAAACTGTTTTTT
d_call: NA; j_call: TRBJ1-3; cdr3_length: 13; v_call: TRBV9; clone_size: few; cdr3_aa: CASSVDERNTIYF; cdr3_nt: TGTGCCAGCAGCGTAGACGAAAGAAACACCATATATTTT